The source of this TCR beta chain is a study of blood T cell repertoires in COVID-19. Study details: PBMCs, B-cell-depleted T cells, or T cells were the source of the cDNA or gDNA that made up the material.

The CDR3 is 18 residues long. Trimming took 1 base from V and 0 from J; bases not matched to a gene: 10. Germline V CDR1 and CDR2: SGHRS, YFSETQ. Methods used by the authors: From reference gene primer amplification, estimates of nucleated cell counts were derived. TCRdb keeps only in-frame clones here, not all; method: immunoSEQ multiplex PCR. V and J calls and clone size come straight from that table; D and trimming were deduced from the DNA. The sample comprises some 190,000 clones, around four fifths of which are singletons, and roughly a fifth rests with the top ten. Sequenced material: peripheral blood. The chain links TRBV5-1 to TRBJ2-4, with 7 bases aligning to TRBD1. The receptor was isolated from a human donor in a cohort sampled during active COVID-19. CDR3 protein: CASSLNRGERLAKNIQYF. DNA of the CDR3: TGCGCCAGCAGCTTGAACAGGGGCGAACGTCTAGCCAAAAACATTCAGTACTTC.